These T cell receptor beta chains were read from a single sample in a study of cytomegalovirus exposure and HLA in healthy donors. Measured with immunoSEQ multiplex PCR; TCRdb has only the in-frame clones, and not every one. The data contain roughly 120,000 clones, over 70% of them seen just once; the ten biggest clones take up over 1.5%. Sequencing was carried out using PBMCs. These TCRs come from a woman younger than 30 in good health and CMV-seronegative. The CDR3 runs from the conserved cysteine through the conserved F or W. A D gene is named only where the DNA matches it firmly. Expanded clones get a size class; other rows say once, few or many, or leave the size out.

V	size	D	J	DNA	CDR3
TRBV9	-	-	TRBJ1-2	TGTGCCAGCAGCGTAGAACCTCAGGGCGCGGACTATGGCTACACCTTC	CASSVEPQGADYGYTF
TRBV5-4	-	TRBD2	TRBJ2-5	TGTGCCAGCAGCCTTGGTATAGCGGGGGGTCAAGAGACCCAGTACTTC	CASSLGIAGGQETQYF
TRBV28	-	TRBD2	TRBJ2-1	TGTGCCAGCAGTTCTCCCTTTGGCGGGGGAAACAATGAGCAGTTCTTC	CASSSPFGGGNNEQFF
TRBV9	-	TRBD1	TRBJ2-7	TGTGCCAGCAGCACAGGGGGCAGCGACGAGCAGTACTTC	CASSTGGSDEQYF
TRBV28	few	-	TRBJ1-1	TGTGCCAGCAGACTCCCCCAGCGAAGAGCTTTCTTT	CASRLPQRRAFF
TRBV18	-	-	TRBJ1-6	TGTGCCAGCTCACTTCAGGGACAAAATTCACCCCTCCACTTT	CASSLQGQNSPLHF
TRBV4-1	-	-	TRBJ2-5	TGCGCCAGCAGCCAATTATTTGTTTACCAAGAGACCCAGTACTTC	CASSQLFVYQETQYF
TRBV7-9	once	TRBD1	TRBJ2-5	TGTGCCAGCACCTCGAGCTTAGGACAGGGAAGGGAGACCCAGTACTTC	CASTSSLGQGRETQYF
TRBV6-1	-	-	TRBJ1-3	TGTGCCGAGGGGGGGGGAAACACCATATATTTT	CAEGGGNTIYF
TRBV2	few	TRBD1	TRBJ1-3	TGTGCCAGCAGTCAAGACAGGGGGCTAAGCTCTGGAAACACCATATATTTT	CASSQDRGLSSGNTIYF